The clone carrying this TCR beta chain occurred a few times. The antigen remains undetermined. Per germline, CDR1 SQVTM and CDR2 ANQGSEA. V lost 4 bases, J lost 5 bases, and 5 bases stayed unmatched. CDR3 length: 14 residues. The data derive from a study of cytomegalovirus exposure and HLA in healthy donors. About the study: There were fewer than 130 million unique TCR beta sequences, drawn from approximately 180 million T cells, in an earlier analysis.

Regarding the study as a whole: In all likelihood, a cluster of highly shared sequence variants was a sequencing artifact.

Researchers ran the PCR with 60 Vbeta and 13 Jbeta primers. Assay: immunoSEQ multiplex PCR; the TCRdb copy retains only in-frame clones and omits some. Among over 95,000 clones listed, around 77% were seen once. Sequenced: PBMCs. V gene TRBV29-1 combines with J gene TRBJ2-3; 11 nucleotides line up with TRBD2. The sequence was collected from a man aged 35-49 years in good health and CMV-seronegative. The CDR3 is CSVGRLAGIDTQYF. DNA of the CDR3: TGCAGCGTTGGAAGACTAGCGGGAATAGATACGCAGTATTTT.